This TCR beta chain was sequenced in a study of blood T cell repertoires in COVID-19. Background on the study: The United States, Italy and Spain supplied acute and convalescent COVID-19 samples.

Germline loops: CDR1 SGHTA, CDR2 FQGNSA. The trim removed 6 bases at V and 3 bases at J, leaving 10 bases unmatched. The CDR3 sequence is 17 residues long. Participants had their cohort set by participant-reported clinical history. Someone with COVID-19 had been met by exposed participants within 2 weeks before study entry. How the authors handled the data: The authors estimated nucleated cell counts from reference gene primer amplification. The repertoire was sequenced with immunoSEQ multiplex PCR; TCRdb's copy has only in-frame clones and lacks some. V and J calls and clone size are as listed in that table; D and trimming were resolved from the DNA. Found here are a few hundred thousand clones, approximately 93% of them singletons; the top ten hold just over 0.85%. This clone was detected only a few times.

The origin of this receptor is a woman in her forties who had been exposed to COVID-19. The sequencing input was PBMCs or T cells enriched from blood (not recorded which). J is TRBJ2-1 and V is TRBV7-2; 11 nucleotides match TRBD2. DNA for the CDR3: TGTGCCAGCAGTCGAAAACTAGCGGGAGTCATCTACAATGAGCAGTTCTTC. Translating it yields CASSRKLAGVIYNEQFF.